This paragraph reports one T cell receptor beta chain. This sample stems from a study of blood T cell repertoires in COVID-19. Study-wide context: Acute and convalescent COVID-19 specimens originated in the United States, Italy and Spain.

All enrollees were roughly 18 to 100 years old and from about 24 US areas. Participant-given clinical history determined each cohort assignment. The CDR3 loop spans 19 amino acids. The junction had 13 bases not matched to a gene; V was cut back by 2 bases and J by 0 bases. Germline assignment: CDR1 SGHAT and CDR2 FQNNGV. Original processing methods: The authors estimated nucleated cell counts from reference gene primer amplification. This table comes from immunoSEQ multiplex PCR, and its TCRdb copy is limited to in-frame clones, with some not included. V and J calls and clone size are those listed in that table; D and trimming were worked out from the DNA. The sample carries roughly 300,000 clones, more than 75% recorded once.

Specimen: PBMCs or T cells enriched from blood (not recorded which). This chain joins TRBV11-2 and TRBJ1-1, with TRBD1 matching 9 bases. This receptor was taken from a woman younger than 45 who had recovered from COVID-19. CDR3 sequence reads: CASSLRSLGQGQVNTEAFF. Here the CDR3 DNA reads TGTGCCAGCAGCTTAAGGTCTTTGGGACAGGGTCAGGTGAACACTGAAGCTTTCTTT.